This passage covers 7 T cell receptor beta chains from one sample sequenced in a study of T cells in Graves' hyperthyroidism and ophthalmopathy. Authors of the study amplified TCR beta CDR3 regions from RNA transcripts. First-round RT-PCR of the TCR CDR3 relied on the HTBI primer set. MiXCR, applied by TCRdb to the multiplex PCR reads, yields one record per CDR3 protein. The data hold 280,000 or so distinct CDR3 sequences, with about 16% observed a single time. Sequenced material: blood. All receptors derive from a woman between 50 and 59 years old with Graves' hyperthyroidism that later progressed to Graves' ophthalmopathy.

A few counts support this clonotype. The chain carries TRBV14 and TRBJ2-1, with TRBD2 matching 15 bases. V dropped 1 base and J dropped 0; count of bases not matched to a gene: 7. From germline, CDR1 is SGHDN and CDR2 FVKESK. CDR3 size: 20 residues. CDR3 DNA sequence: TGTGCCAGCAGCCAAGCCCCGGGACTAGCGGGAGGCTTCTCCTACAATGAGCAGTTCTTC. The encoded protein is CASSQAPGLAGGFSYNEQFF.

This clonotype has a count of ten or more. The gene calls are TRBV20-1 and TRBJ2-5; 14 nucleotides agree with TRBD2. The J segment lost 4 bases and the V segment lost 6 bases, leaving 10 bases of the junction unmatched. The CDR3 totals 16 residues. Per the germline V gene, CDR1 is DFQATT and CDR2 is SNEGSKA (reference sequence). This chain's CDR3 is CSARPGTSGRRETQYF. DNA of the CDR3: TGCAGTGCCCGGCCCGGGACTAGCGGGAGAAGAGAGACCCAGTACTTC.

The sample holds many counts of this clonotype. The rearrangement uses TRBV7-9 and TRBJ2-1, with 8 bases aligning to TRBD1. J was trimmed by 6 bases and V by 8 bases; bases with no gene match: 6. There are 13 residues in the CDR3. The germline V gene encodes CDR1 SEHNR and CDR2 FQNEAQ (reference sequence). The CDR3 reads CASGQGRSNEQFF. The CDR3 DNA reads as TGTGCCAGCGGACAGGGTCGGTCCAATGAGCAGTTCTTC.

The chain joins TRBV19 to TRBJ2-7; D could derive from TRBD1 or TRBD2 (6 bases each). Between the trimmed V and J ends, which lost 3 bases and 2 bases, there was a span of 17 bases. CDR3 length: 16 residues. Germline lookup yields CDR1 LNHDA and CDR2 SQIVND (reference sequence). The CDR3 DNA sequence: TGTGCCAGTAGTATCCAGGCAGGGGACTTTACCTACGAGCAGTACTTC. Its translation is CASSIQAGDFTYEQYF.

Note on this clonotype: A much larger clone differs from this one at a single base, so this may be a read error. This rearrangement joins TRBV5-1 to TRBJ2-5, with TRBD2 as a possible D gene (5 bases). The CDR3 loop spans 11 amino acids. Looked up from germline, CDR1 is SGHRS and CDR2 is YFSETQ. Written as DNA, the CDR3 is TGCGTCAGCGGCGCCCAAGAGACCCAGTACTTC. Its translation is CVSGAQETQYF.

This clonotype was detected many times. V usage is TRBV27 and J usage is TRBJ1-2, with 8 bases fitting TRBD1. Looked up from germline, CDR1 is MNHEY and CDR2 is SMNVEV (reference sequence). This CDR3 has 14 amino acids. The junction had 5 bases not matched to a gene; V was cut back by 4 bases and J by 4 bases. CDR3 sequence reads: CASSSTGDFYGYTF. CDR3 coding DNA: TGTGCCAGCAGTTCGACAGGGGATTTCTATGGCTACACCTTC.

The chain recombines TRBV4-1 with TRBJ1-6; D gene ambiguous. V lost 4 bases, J lost 6 bases, and 16 bases lay in between. Germline assignment: CDR1 MGHRA and CDR2 YSYEKL. This CDR3 is built from 16 residues. The CDR3 protein is CASSLVLPGGNSPLHF. In DNA, the CDR3 is TGCGCCAGCAGCCTGGTTCTCCCAGGCGGTAATTCACCCCTCCACTTT.